These 17 T cell receptor beta chains came from one sample sequenced in a study of T-cell reconstitution after alpha-beta-depleted transplantation in children. Construction of the TCRbeta library involved unique molecular identifiers. TCRdb reanalysed the PCR reads using MiXCR and keeps one entry per CDR3 protein. This table has about 590,000 distinct CDR3 sequences, 10% to 15% appearing once. The sample in question was PBMCs, mostly from graft donor cells, obtained 360 days after TCRalphabeta/CD19-depleted stem cell transplant. All receptors derive from a male patient aged 10-17 years who had a stem cell transplant for acute myeloid leukemia, so the T cells may come from the graft donor.

In this sample, this clonotype turned up many times. The chain employs TRBV5-1 and TRBJ2-1; TRBD2 matches 10 bases. Per germline, CDR1 SGHRS and CDR2 YFSETQ. The J segment lost 8 bases and the V segment lost 2 bases, leaving 7 bases of the junction unmatched. The length of the CDR3 is 15 residues. CDR3 sequence (DNA): TGCGCCAGCAGCTTTGGGCTAGCGGGAGCCCATGAGCAGTTCTTC. It yields the protein CASSFGLAGAHEQFF.

This clonotype was counted ten times or more. The chain carries TRBV27 and TRBJ2-1; 9 bases are shared with TRBD2. Germline V lookup: CDR1 MNHEY, CDR2 SMNVEV (reference sequence). V lost 5 bases to trimming and J lost 6 bases; unmatched junction nucleotides: 8. The CDR3 consists of 15 residues. CDR3: CASSPRGSGSNEQFF. The CDR3 coding sequence is TGTGCCAGCAGTCCCCGAGGTAGCGGGAGCAATGAGCAGTTCTTC.

The chain is built from TRBV5-4 and TRBJ2-3, with 13 bases aligning to TRBD2. The CDR3 length is 17 residues. The J segment lost 1 base and the V segment lost 4 bases, leaving 6 bases of the junction unmatched. Germline V lookup: CDR1 SGHNT, CDR2 YYREEE (reference sequence). The CDR3 is CASSIGTSGTRTDTQYF. Here the CDR3 DNA reads TGTGCCAGCAGCATAGGGACTAGCGGGACCCGCACAGATACGCAGTATTTT. The full variable domain, rest sourced from reference TRBV5-4 and TRBJ2-3, is ETGVTQSPTHLIKTRGQQVTLRCSSQSGHNTVSWYQQALGQGPQFIFQYYREEENGRGNFPPRFSGLQFPNYSSELNVNALELDDSALYLCASSIGTSGTRTDTQYFGPGTRLTVL.

The CDR3 here is CASRFRWGNTQYF. CDR3 sequence (DNA): TGTGCCAGCAGATTCCGATGGGGGAATACGCAGTATTTT. The chain has TRBV28 and TRBJ2-3; TRBD1 or TRBD2 may be the D gene (5 bases each). The CDR3 contains 13 residues. Trimming left V 6 bases short and J 7 bases short, with 14 bases between. Germline values: CDR1 MDHEN, CDR2 SYDVKM.

This clonotype was seen a handful of times. V and J are TRBV20-1 and TRBJ2-3; D is perhaps TRBD1 or TRBD2 (5 bases each). CDR1 and CDR2 from the germline V gene are DFQATT and SNEGSKA (reference sequence). V lost 6 bases to trimming and J lost 0 bases, with 16 bases between them. The CDR3 is 15 amino acids. The CDR3, as DNA: TGCAGTGCCGGCGCCGGGACCCCTAGCACAGATACGCAGTATTTT. As protein: CSAGAGTPSTDTQYF.

In its sample, this clonotype was seen a few times. J is TRBJ2-5 and V is TRBV7-9, with D perhaps matching TRBD1 or TRBD2 (6 bases each). The V gene lost 7 bases and the J gene lost 7 bases, with 19 bases spanning the gap. CDR1 is SEHNR and CDR2 is FQNEAQ in the germline V gene (reference sequence). The CDR3 is made up of 14 amino acids. The CDR3 region is CASTPQGGTRTQYF. In DNA form, the CDR3 reads TGTGCCAGCACCCCGCAAGGGGGGACAAGGACCCAGTACTTC.

V gene TRBV20-1 combines with J gene TRBJ2-3; D tentatively reads TRBD1 or TRBD2 (5 bases each). The CDR3 sequence is 18 residues long. CDR1 and CDR2 (germline): DFQATT, SNEGSKA (reference sequence). The CDR3: CRGRDQGAFLTSTDTQYF. CDR3 DNA sequence: TGCAGGGGCCGGGACCAGGGCGCGTTCCTCACTAGCACAGATACGCAGTATTTT.

The V gene is TRBV19, the J gene TRBJ2-1; perhaps TRBD1 as D (5 bases). The V and J ends lost 5 bases and 4 bases respectively, with 21 bases between them. CDR3 length: 17 residues. Germline V gene sequence: CDR1 LNHDA, CDR2 SQIVND (reference sequence). The CDR3 sequence is CASSPAFRNRLYNEQFF. The CDR3 nucleotides are TGTGCCAGTAGTCCCGCCTTCCGGAACAGGCTATACAATGAGCAGTTCTTC.

Regarding this clonotype: A read error is likely, as this CDR3 ends without the conserved phenylalanine or tryptophan. J is TRBJ1-1 and V is TRBV5-1; D might be TRBD1 (6 bases). V gave up 3 bases and J gave up 0 bases, with 12 bases separating them. Per the germline V gene, CDR1 is SGHRS and CDR2 is YFSETQ. CDR3 length equals 15 residues. CDR3: CASSYRTALNTEAFV. In nucleotides, the CDR3 is TGCGCCAGCAGCTATCGGACAGCCTTGAACACTGAAGCTTTCGTT.

The chain is built from TRBV4-2 and TRBJ2-1, with TRBD2 matching 14 bases. There are 20 residues in the CDR3. V was pared by 2 bases and J by 4 bases, with 13 bases of the junction left unmatched. Germline CDR1 and CDR2: LGHNA and YNFKEQ. The CDR3 sequence: CASSQLPEGTSGSLYNEQFF. Written as DNA, the CDR3 is TGTGCCAGCAGCCAACTCCCCGAGGGGACTAGCGGGAGCCTTTACAATGAGCAGTTCTTC.

The sample holds many counts of this clonotype. The CDR3 spells CSVAAGTASYEQYF. The CDR3 DNA is TGCAGCGTCGCCGCCGGGACAGCCTCCTACGAGCAGTACTTC. V usage is TRBV29-1 and J usage is TRBJ2-7; 7 bases map to TRBD1. The CDR3 extends over 14 amino acids. In germline, CDR1 is SQVTM, CDR2 ANQGSEA. V was clipped by 6 bases and J by 0 bases; unmatched bases: 8.

The chain links TRBV20-1 to TRBJ2-7, with a tentative D call TRBD2 (6 bases). This CDR3 spans 13 amino acids. V was pared by 3 bases and J by 6 bases, with 15 bases between. In germline, CDR1 is DFQATT, CDR2 SNEGSKA (reference sequence). CDR3 coding DNA: TGCAGTGCTAGCCCGCCGGGAGCTGCCGAGCAGTACTTC. Residues: CSASPPGAAEQYF.

This clonotype was detected only a few times. V is TRBV3-1 and J is TRBJ2-1, with TRBD1 matching 7 bases. The germline V gene has CDR1 LGHDT and CDR2 YNNKEL (reference sequence). The CDR3 loop spans 17 amino acids. V lost 2 bases and J lost 5; bases outside the gene matches: 12. The CDR3 is CASSQKTGVGWNNEQFF. CDR3 DNA sequence: TGTGCCAGCAGCCAAAAAACAGGGGTCGGTTGGAACAATGAGCAGTTCTTC.

J is TRBJ2-1 and V is TRBV20-1; tentatively, D is TRBD2 (6 bases). Trimming shortened V by 6 bases and J by 1 base, and 13 bases separated the two germline ends. This CDR3 is 14 amino acids long. Germline assignment: CDR1 DFQATT and CDR2 SNEGSKA (reference sequence). DNA of the CDR3: TGCAGTGCCGAAGATAGCGGTTCCTACAATGAGCAGTTCTTC. Its translation is CSAEDSGSYNEQFF.

The chain recombines TRBV20-1 with TRBJ2-7; 10 nucleotides match TRBD2. V gave up 3 bases and J gave up 2 bases; unmatched junction bases: 1. The CDR3 is made up of 13 amino acids. Germline values: CDR1 DFQATT, CDR2 SNEGSKA (reference sequence). CDR3 residues: CSASGLAAYEQYF. In DNA form, the CDR3 reads TGCAGTGCTAGTGGACTAGCGGCCTACGAGCAGTACTTC.

Only a few counts were recorded for this clonotype. The chain combines TRBV29-1 with TRBJ2-2, with D tentatively TRBD1 (6 bases). This CDR3 region has 13 residues. V was pared by 5 bases and J by 1 base, with 8 bases between. Germline V lookup: CDR1 SQVTM, CDR2 ANQGSEA. The CDR3 spells CSVLTGNTGELFF. The CDR3 bases are TGCAGCGTTTTGACAGGGAACACCGGGGAGCTGTTTTTT.

The chain uses TRBV15 and TRBJ2-1; D is ambiguous. The CDR3 consists of 13 residues. The germline V gene encodes CDR1 LNHNV and CDR2 YYDKDF (reference sequence). V was trimmed by 1 base and J by 4 bases, leaving 5 bases between them. The CDR3 loop reads CATSRGGYNEQFF. For the CDR3, the DNA is TGTGCCACCAGCAGAGGTGGATACAATGAGCAGTTCTTC.